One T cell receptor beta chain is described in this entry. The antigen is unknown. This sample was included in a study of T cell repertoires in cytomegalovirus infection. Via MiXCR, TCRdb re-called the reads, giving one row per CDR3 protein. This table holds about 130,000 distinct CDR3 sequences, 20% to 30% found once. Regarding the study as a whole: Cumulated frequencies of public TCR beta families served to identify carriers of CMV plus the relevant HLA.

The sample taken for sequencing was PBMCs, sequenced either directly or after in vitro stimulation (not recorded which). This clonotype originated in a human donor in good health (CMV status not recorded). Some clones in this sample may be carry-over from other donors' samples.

The CDR3 coding sequence is TGTGCCAGCAGTTACTCCAGGGGGGGAGAGACCCAGTACTTC. Residues: CASSYSRGGETQYF. J is TRBJ2-5 and V is TRBV6-5; D is possibly TRBD1 or TRBD2 (7 bases each). Germline-derived CDR1 and CDR2 are MNHEY and SVGAGI. The ends were cut back, 0 bases at V and 4 bases at J, with 9 bases in the middle. The CDR3 has 14 residues.